One sample yielded the 20 T cell receptor beta chains listed below, sequenced in a study of HIV-infected patients and healthy controls. All unsorted peripheral T cells were captured because whole blood was used without fractionation. Reverse transcription used approximately 500 ng RNA and constant-region primers for alpha and beta. Each of the alpha and beta chains got its own library through chain-specific third strand synthesis with indices. From the 5' RACE reads, TCRdb called clonotypes with MiXCR, one entry per CDR3 protein. The sample lists under 15,000 distinct CDR3 sequences; less than 6.5% were seen once. The sample taken for sequencing was blood. These receptors were taken from an adult in good health.

In this sample, this clonotype is medium-sized. This chain links TRBV12-3 or TRBV12-4 with TRBJ1-5; the D is unclear. Trimming cost V 1 base and J 0 bases, with 10 bases left between them. This CDR3 is 16 amino acids long. The CDR3 sequence: CASSLGGGRSNQPQHF. DNA of the CDR3: TGTGCCAGCAGTTTAGGGGGAGGGCGTAGCAATCAGCCCCAGCATTTT.

J is TRBJ2-2 and V is TRBV24-1; 7 nucleotides agree with TRBD1. The V gene end was trimmed by 2 bases and the J gene end by 6 bases; junction bases not matched to a gene: 5. CDR1 is KGHDR and CDR2 is SFDVKD in the germline V gene. CDR3 size: 15 residues. The CDR3 nucleotides are TGTGCCACCAGTGATTCATTCGGACAGGCCGGGGAGCTGTTTTTT. This encodes CATSDSFGQAGELFF.

This clonotype was counted ten times or more. The chain links TRBV5-5 to TRBJ2-1; D is ambiguous. Trimming took 0 bases from V and 4 from J, leaving 11 bases between them. Germline CDR1 SGHKS, CDR2 YYEKEE (reference sequence). This CDR3 region has 15 residues. The CDR3 sequence is CASSLAPGPYNEQFF. The CDR3 bases are TGTGCCAGCAGCTTGGCGCCAGGTCCATACAATGAGCAGTTCTTC.

This clonotype showed up many times. This CDR3 is CASSFQQETQYF. The DNA for the CDR3 is TGCGCCAGCAGCTTCCAGCAAGAGACCCAGTACTTC. This chain joins TRBV5-1 and TRBJ2-5; D ambiguous. This CDR3 has 12 amino acids. The ends were cut back, 2 bases at V and 2 bases at J, with 4 bases in the middle. CDR1 is SGHRS, CDR2 YFSETQ, per germline.

In its sample, this clonotype was seen many times. The CDR3 DNA reads as TGCGCCAGCAGCCAATGGGGCACTGAAGCTTTCTTT. It yields the protein CASSQWGTEAFF. The chain is built from TRBV5-1 and TRBJ1-1; D gene unclear. The germline V and J ends were trimmed by 4 bases and 4 bases, with 8 bases remaining between them. Germline lookup yields CDR1 SGHRS and CDR2 YFSETQ. There are 12 residues in the CDR3.

By proportion, this clonotype is medium-sized (0.01 to 0.1%). The V call is TRBV7-9, the J call TRBJ1-2; 7 bases are a match to TRBD1. V dropped 5 bases and J dropped 5; count of bases not matched to a gene: 8. Germline-derived CDR1 and CDR2 are SEHNR and FQNEAQ (reference sequence). The CDR3 extends over 14 amino acids. This chain's CDR3 is CASSPGEGAYGYTF. The DNA of the CDR3 is TGTGCCAGCAGCCCCGGGGAGGGGGCGTATGGCTACACCTTC.

The table lists this clonotype with many counts. This chain joins TRBV2 and TRBJ1-5; no firm D call. This CDR3 contains 14 residues. V was clipped by 4 bases and J by 6 bases, with 13 bases between them. Per germline, CDR1 SNHLY and CDR2 FYNNEI. This CDR3 reads CASSVRASPQPQHF. DNA of the CDR3: TGTGCCAGCAGTGTGAGGGCCTCCCCTCAGCCCCAGCATTTT.

In its sample, this clonotype is medium-sized (0.01 to 0.1%). The chain recombines TRBV4-2 with TRBJ2-3; 8 bases agree with TRBD1. This CDR3 has 15 amino acids. The trim removed 0 bases at V and 4 bases at J, leaving 3 bases unmatched. CDR1 is LGHNA, CDR2 YNFKEQ, per germline. CDR3 protein: CASSQETGVPDTQYF. CDR3 in DNA: TGTGCCAGCAGCCAAGAGACAGGGGTCCCAGATACGCAGTATTTT.

This clonotype qualifies as medium-sized (0.01 to 0.1%). The chain links TRBV20-1 to TRBJ1-4, with 8 bases aligning to TRBD1. CDR1 and CDR2 from the germline V gene are DFQATT and SNEGSKA (reference sequence). With 6 bases clipped from V and 9 bases from J, the junction kept 9 bases outside the gene matches. The CDR3 length is 13 residues. CDR3 region: CSALRGQGKKLFF. The CDR3 region has the DNA TGCAGTGCCCTCAGGGGGCAAGGGAAAAAACTGTTTTTT.

This clonotype has a count of ten or more. Sequence at one end of the junction differs from germline and may be a read error. This chain uses TRBV6-6 with TRBJ2-7; 8 positions agree with TRBD1. CDR1 and CDR2 (germline): MNHNY, SVGAGI (reference sequence). This CDR3 spans 15 amino acids. The CDR3 spells CASSQGGTGLYERYF. The CDR3 coding sequence is TGTGCCAGCTCTCAAGGTGGGACAGGCCTATACGAGCGGTACTTC.

The table lists this clonotype with many counts. The genes are TRBV11-2 and TRBJ2-3, with 9 bases that match TRBD2. This CDR3 is 15 amino acids long. Germline CDR1 SGHAT, CDR2 FQNNGV. Unmatched junction bases numbered 1, after V lost 3 bases and J lost 0 bases. For the CDR3, the DNA is TGTGCCAGCAGCTTTAGCGGGGGCAGCACAGATACGCAGTATTTT. It translates to CASSFSGGSTDTQYF.

Ten or more counts support this clonotype. The CDR3 bases are TGTGCCAGCAGCTTAGAGTCGACAGCTTCGTACTACGAGCAGTACTTC. Its protein is CASSLESTASYYEQYF. The chain links TRBV7-2 to TRBJ2-7; a possible D gene is TRBD1 (5 bases). With 1 base removed from V and 3 bases from J, the gap between germline ends came to 16 bases. Germline lookup yields CDR1 SGHTA and CDR2 FQGNSA. CDR3 length: 16 residues. Supplemented by reference TRBV7-2 and TRBJ2-7, the full variable domain reads GAGVSQSPSNKVTEKGKDVELRCDPISGHTALYWYRQSLGQGLEFLIYFQGNSAPDKSGLPSDRFSAERTGGSVSTLTIQRTQQEDSAVYLCASSLESTASYYEQYFGPGTRLTVT.

This clonotype occurred many times. The chain is built from TRBV20-1 and TRBJ2-6; 10 bases map to TRBD2. The germline gives CDR1 DFQATT, CDR2 SNEGSKA (reference sequence). J was trimmed by 7 bases and V by 5 bases; bases with no gene match: 14. CDR3 length equals 17 residues. DNA for the CDR3: TGCAGTGCTGTACTAGCGGGACGCGCTCTGGGCGCCAACGTCCTGACTTTC. It is translated as CSAVLAGRALGANVLTF.

This clonotype is classed as medium-sized. The V gene is TRBV20-1, the J gene TRBJ2-7; 7 bases match TRBD1. V was clipped by 6 bases and J by 3 bases; unmatched bases: 5. Looked up from germline, CDR1 is DFQATT and CDR2 is SNEGSKA (reference sequence). The CDR3 is made up of 12 amino acids. In nucleotides, the CDR3 is TGCAGTGCGAGGGACAGAGACTACGAGCAGTACTTC. Protein: CSARDRDYEQYF.

Many counts were recorded for this clonotype. This rearrangement joins TRBV13 to TRBJ2-1, with D possibly being TRBD1 (6 bases). The CDR3 extends over 13 amino acids. The ends were cut back, 5 bases at V and 6 bases at J, with 11 bases in the middle. Looked up from germline, CDR1 is PRHDT and CDR2 is FYEKMQ (reference sequence). The CDR3 nucleotides read TGTGCCAGCAGCATCGGACAGCCCAATGAGCAGTTCTTC. Translated: CASSIGQPNEQFF.

This clonotype was observed a handful of times. The chain carries TRBV28 and TRBJ2-7, with a possible D match to TRBD2 (5 bases). V lost 6 bases and J lost 1, with 7 bases in between. Germline-derived CDR1 and CDR2 are MDHEN and SYDVKM. The length of the CDR3 is 12 residues. The CDR3 here is CASRPGSYEQYF. CDR3 DNA: TGTGCCAGCAGACCGGGGTCCTACGAGCAGTACTTC.

This clonotype was counted at least ten times. This rearrangement joins TRBV27 to TRBJ2-1; D remains unclear. V lost 1 base, J lost 4 bases, and 14 bases lay in between. This CDR3 contains 16 residues. Germline V gene data show CDR1 as MNHEY and CDR2 as SMNVEV (reference sequence). The CDR3 sequence is CASSLLADESYNEQFF. The CDR3 DNA is TGTGCCAGCAGTTTATTGGCAGACGAAAGTTACAATGAGCAGTTCTTC.

This clonotype came up many times. The chain combines TRBV7-9 with TRBJ1-4; D uncertain. CDR1 and CDR2 (germline): SEHNR, FQNEAQ (reference sequence). V was clipped by 2 bases and J by 5 bases, with 6 bases between them. This CDR3 has 13 amino acids. In nucleotides, the CDR3 is TGTGCCAGCAGCTTAATCCTGAATGAAAAACTGTTTTTT. This codes for CASSLILNEKLFF.

This clonotype was detected many times. The chain combines TRBV30 with TRBJ2-3; D is unclear. Germline loops: CDR1 GTSNPN, CDR2 SVGIG (reference sequence). The CDR3 is 13 residues long. Trimming stripped 3 bases from V and 0 bases from J, with 7 bases between. This CDR3 is CAWRQPSTDTQYF. As DNA, the CDR3 is TGTGCCTGGAGACAGCCTAGCACAGATACGCAGTATTTT.

This clonotype was seen ten or more times. This chain joins TRBV2 and TRBJ1-5; 7 positions match TRBD1. The germline CDR1 and CDR2 sequences are SNHLY and FYNNEI. V shed 6 bases and J 0 bases; nucleotides not matched to a gene: 17. This CDR3 region has 19 residues. CDR3 DNA: TGTGCCAGCAGCTTTCTACCGCCGGGACAGACCCATAGCAATCAGCCCCAGCATTTT. This codes for CASSFLPPGQTHSNQPQHF.